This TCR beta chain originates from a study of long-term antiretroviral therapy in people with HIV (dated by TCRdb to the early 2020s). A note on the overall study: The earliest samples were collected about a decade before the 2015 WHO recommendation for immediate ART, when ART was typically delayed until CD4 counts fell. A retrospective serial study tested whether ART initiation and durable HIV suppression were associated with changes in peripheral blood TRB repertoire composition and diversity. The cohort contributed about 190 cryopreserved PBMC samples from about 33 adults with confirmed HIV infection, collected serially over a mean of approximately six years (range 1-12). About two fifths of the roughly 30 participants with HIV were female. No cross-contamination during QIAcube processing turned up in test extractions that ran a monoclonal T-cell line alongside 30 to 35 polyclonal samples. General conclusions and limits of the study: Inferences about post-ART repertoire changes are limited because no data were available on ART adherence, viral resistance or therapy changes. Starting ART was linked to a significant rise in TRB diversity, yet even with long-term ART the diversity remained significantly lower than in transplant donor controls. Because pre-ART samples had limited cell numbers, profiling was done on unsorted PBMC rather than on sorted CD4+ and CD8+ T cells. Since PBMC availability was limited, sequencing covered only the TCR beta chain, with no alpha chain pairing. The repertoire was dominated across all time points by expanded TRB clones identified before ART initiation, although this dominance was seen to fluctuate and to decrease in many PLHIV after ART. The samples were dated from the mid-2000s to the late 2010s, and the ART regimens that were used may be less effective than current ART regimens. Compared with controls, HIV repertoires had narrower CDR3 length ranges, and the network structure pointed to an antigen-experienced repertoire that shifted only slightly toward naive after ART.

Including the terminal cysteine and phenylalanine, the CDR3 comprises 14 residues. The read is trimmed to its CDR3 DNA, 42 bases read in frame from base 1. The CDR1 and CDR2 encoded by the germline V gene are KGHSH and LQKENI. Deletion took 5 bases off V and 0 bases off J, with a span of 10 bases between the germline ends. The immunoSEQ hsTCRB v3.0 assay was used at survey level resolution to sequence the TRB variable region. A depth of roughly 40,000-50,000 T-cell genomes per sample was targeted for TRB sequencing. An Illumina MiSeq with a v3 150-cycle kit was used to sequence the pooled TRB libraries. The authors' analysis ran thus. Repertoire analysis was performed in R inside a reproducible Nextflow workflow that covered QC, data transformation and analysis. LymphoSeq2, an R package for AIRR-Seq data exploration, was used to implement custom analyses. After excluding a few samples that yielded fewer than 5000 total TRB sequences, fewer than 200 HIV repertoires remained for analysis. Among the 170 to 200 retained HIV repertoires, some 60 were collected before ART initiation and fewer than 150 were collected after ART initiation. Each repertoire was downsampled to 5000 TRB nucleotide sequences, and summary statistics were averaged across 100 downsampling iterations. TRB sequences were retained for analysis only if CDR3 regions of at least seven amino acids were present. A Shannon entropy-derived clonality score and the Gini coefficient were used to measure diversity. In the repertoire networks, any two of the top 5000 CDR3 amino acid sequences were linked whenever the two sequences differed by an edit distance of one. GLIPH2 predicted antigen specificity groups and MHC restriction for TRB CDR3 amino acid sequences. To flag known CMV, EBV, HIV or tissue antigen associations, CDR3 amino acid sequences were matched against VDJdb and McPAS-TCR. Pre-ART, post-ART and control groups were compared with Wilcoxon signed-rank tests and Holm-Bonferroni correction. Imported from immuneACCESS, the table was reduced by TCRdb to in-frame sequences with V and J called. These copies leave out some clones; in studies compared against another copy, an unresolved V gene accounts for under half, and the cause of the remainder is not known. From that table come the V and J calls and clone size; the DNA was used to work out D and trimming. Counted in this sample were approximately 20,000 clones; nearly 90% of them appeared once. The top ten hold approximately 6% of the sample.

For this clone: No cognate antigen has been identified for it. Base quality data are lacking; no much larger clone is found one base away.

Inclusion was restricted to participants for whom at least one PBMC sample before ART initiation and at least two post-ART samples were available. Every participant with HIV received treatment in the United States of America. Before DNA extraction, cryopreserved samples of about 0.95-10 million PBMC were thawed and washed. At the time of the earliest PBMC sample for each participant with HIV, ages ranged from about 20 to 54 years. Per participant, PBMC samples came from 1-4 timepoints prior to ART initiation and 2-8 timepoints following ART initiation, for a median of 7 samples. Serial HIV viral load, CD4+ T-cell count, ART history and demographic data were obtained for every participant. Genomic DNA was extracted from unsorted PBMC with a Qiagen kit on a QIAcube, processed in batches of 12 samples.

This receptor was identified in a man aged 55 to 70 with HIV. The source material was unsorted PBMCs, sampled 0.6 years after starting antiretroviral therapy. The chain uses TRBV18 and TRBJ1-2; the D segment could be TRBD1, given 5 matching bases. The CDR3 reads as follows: CASSYWTPNYGYTF. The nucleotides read TGTGCCAGCTCATACTGGACACCTAACTATGGCTACACCTTC.